The T cell receptor (beta chain) under discussion was sequenced for a study of blood T cell repertoires in COVID-19. Using immunoSEQ multiplex PCR, the repertoire was profiled, and TCRdb retains in-frame clones only, with some absent. The repertoire consists of around 170,000 clones, with roughly four fifths occurring once and the leading ten covering around 6.1%. This clone was observed once. Germline CDR1 GTSNPN, CDR2 SVGIG (reference sequence). V was shortened by 3 bases and J by 5 bases, with 10 bases between the two germline ends. The CDR3 has 12 residues. What was sequenced was peripheral blood. This sequence was found in a woman aged 40 to 49 with acute or convalescent COVID-19. The chain links TRBV30 to TRBJ1-1; possibly TRBD1 for D (5 bases). In DNA form, the CDR3 reads TGTGCCTGGAGGGAGGGGAGGACTGAAGCTTTCTTT. This sequence encodes CAWREGRTEAFF. Full variable domain (remainder filled in from reference TRBV30 and TRBJ1-1): SQTIHQWPATLVQPVGSPLSLECTVEGTSNPNLYWYRQAAGRGLQLLFYSVGIGQISSEVPQNLSASRPQDRQFILSSKKLLLSDSGFYLCAWREGRTEAFFGQGTRLTVV.